The clone carrying this TCR beta chain came up once. This specimen comes from a study of blood T cell repertoires in COVID-19. Trimming removed 0 bases from V and 0 bases from J; junction bases left unmatched: 3. CDR1 SGHVS and CDR2 FQNEAQ come from the germline V gene. The CDR3 runs to 18 residues. Sequencing used immunoSEQ multiplex PCR; TCRdb keeps in-frame clones, though not all of them. This table holds roughly 400,000 clones, 85% to 90% found once. This rearrangement joins TRBV7-8 to TRBJ2-1; 12 bases are a match to TRBD2. The TCR sequence derives from a woman in her 30s who had recovered from COVID-19. Sequencing was performed on PBMCs or T cells enriched from blood (not recorded which). CDR3 sequence: CASSLAVLAGGSYNEQFF. As DNA, the CDR3 is TGTGCCAGCAGCTTAGCGGTACTAGCGGGGGGCTCCTACAATGAGCAGTTCTTC. Full variable domain (remainder filled in from reference TRBV7-8 and TRBJ2-1): GAGVSQSPRYKVAKRGQDVALRCDPISGHVSLFWYQQALGQGPEFLTYFQNEAQLDKSGLPSDRFFAERPEGSVSTLKIQRTQQEDSAVYLCASSLAVLAGGSYNEQFFGPGTRLTVL.